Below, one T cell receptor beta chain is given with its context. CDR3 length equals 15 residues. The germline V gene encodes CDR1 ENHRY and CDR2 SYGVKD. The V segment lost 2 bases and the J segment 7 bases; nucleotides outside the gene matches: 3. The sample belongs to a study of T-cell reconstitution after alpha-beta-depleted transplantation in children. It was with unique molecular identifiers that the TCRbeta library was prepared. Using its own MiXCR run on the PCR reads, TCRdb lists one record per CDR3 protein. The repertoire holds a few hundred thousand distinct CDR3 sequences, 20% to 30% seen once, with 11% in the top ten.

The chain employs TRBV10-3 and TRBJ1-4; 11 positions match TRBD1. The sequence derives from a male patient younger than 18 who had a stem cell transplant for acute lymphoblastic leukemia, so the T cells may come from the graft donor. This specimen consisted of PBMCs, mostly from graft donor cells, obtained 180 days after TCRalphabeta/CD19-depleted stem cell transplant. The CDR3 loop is CAISERGTGGEKLFF. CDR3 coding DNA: TGTGCCATCAGTGAGAGGGGGACAGGGGGTGAAAAACTGTTTTTT.